Here is one T cell receptor beta chain with its context. Random hexamers were used to reverse transcribe the RNA input (about 0.5 to 1 ug). TCR beta CDR3 was amplified by immunoSEQ covering 54 Vbeta and 13 Jbeta. TCRdb reprocessed the immunoSEQ multiplex PCR reads with MiXCR, giving one entry per CDR3 protein. The data show about 160,000 distinct CDR3 sequences, around 96% seen once. As judged by recently defined diagnostic criteria, patients with Susac syndrome had definite or probable disease. Negative isolation yielded CD8+ and CD4+ T cells; FACS enriched TEMRA cells. This record belongs to a study of CD8 T cells in Susac syndrome. Overall study: Patients with Susac syndrome, at blood draw, were therapy-naive, on corticosteroids, or on intravenous immunoglobulin alone.

CDR3 size: 15 residues. Germline V gives CDR1 SGHRS, CDR2 YFSETQ. Unmatched junction bases numbered 6, after V lost 4 bases and J lost 2 bases. The chain joins TRBV5-1 to TRBJ2-3; 8 bases match TRBD2. Specimen: CD4+ T cells from PBMCs. This receptor was identified in a human donor with Susac syndrome. In DNA form, the CDR3 reads TGCGCCAGCAGCCCCCAAGCGGGGGTCACAGATACGCAGTATTTT. It is translated as CASSPQAGVTDTQYF.